This T cell receptor beta chain was identified in a study of control samples from healthy donors and cancer patients (dated by TCRdb to the early 2020s). Library creation used the immunoSEQ multiplex PCR assay. TCRdb's version of the immuneACCESS table is confined to in-frame rearrangements and falls short of the full clone set. An unresolved V gene accounts for under half of the shortfall where checked; the remainder is of unknown origin. The sample data list some 120,000 clones, and about 90% of these were observed just once. The top ten hold 2.9% of the sample. A remark on this clone: Its specific antigen is unknown. The sample holds no much larger clone one base away, and base qualities are not on file.

This receptor was identified in a man in his sixties in good health. The sequenced sample was blood.

The DNA reads TGTGCCAGCAGTGACAGAGGGCTAAATCAGCCCCAGCATTTT. The encoded protein is CASSDRGLNQPQHF. The chain employs TRBV2 and TRBJ1-5, with the D gene call left open. Counted from cysteine to phenylalanine, this CDR3 has 14 amino acids. CDR3 DNA only is kept here, 42 bases in frame from base 1. V and J are truncated by 3 bases and 4 bases respectively, leaving an intervening sequence of 10 bases. From a lookup of the germline V gene, CDR1 and CDR2 are SNHLY and FYNNEI.